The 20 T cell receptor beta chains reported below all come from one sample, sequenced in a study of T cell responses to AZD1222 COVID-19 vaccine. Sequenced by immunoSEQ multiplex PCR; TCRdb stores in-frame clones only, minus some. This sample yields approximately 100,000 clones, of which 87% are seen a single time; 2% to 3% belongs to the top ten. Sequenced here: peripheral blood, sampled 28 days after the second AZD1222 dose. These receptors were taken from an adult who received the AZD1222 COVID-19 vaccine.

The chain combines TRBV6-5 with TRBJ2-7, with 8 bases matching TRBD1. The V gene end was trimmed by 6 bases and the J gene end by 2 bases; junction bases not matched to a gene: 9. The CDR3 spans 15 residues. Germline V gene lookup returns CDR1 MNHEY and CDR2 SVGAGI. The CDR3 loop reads CASSLPGDRPYEQYF. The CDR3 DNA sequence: TGTGCCAGCAGCCTGCCGGGGGACAGGCCCTACGAGCAGTACTTC.

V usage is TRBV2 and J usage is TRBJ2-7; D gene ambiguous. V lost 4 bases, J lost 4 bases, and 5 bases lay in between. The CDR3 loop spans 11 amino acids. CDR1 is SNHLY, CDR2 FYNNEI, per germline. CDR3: CASSARYEQYF. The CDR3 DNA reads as TGTGCCAGCAGTGCTAGGTACGAGCAGTACTTC.

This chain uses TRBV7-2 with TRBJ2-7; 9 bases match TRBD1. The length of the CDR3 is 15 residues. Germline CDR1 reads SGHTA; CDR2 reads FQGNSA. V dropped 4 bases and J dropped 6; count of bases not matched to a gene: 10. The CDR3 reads CASSWDRVTLGEQYF. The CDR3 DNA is TGTGCCAGCAGCTGGGACAGGGTTACCCTCGGCGAGCAGTACTTC.

The CDR3 DNA reads TGTGCCAGCAGCTTAGCGATCGCAGATCCAGATACGCAGTATTTT. Encoded protein: CASSLAIADPDTQYF. The gene calls are TRBV7-9 and TRBJ2-3; D unclear. Germline CDR1 reads SEHNR; CDR2 reads FQNEAQ (reference sequence). The ends were cut back, 0 bases at V and 4 bases at J, with 11 bases in the middle. There are 15 residues in the CDR3.

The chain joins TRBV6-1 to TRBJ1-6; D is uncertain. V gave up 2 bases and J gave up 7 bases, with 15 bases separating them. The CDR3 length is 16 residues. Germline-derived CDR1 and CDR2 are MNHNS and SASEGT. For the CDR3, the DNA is TGTGCCAGCAGTGAATTTCTTACACTGTCAAATTCACCCCTCCACTTT. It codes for CASSEFLTLSNSPLHF.

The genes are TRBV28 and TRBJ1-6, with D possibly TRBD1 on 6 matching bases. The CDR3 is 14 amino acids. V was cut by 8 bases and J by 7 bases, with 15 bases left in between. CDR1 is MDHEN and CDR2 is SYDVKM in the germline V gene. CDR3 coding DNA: TGTGCCAGCTTTCCGGGACAAGAAAATTCACCCCTCCACTTT. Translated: CASFPGQENSPLHF.

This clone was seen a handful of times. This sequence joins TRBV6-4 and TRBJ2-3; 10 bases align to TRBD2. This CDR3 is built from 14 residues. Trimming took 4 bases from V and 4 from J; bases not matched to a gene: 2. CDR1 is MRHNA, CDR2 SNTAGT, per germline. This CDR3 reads CASSAGTSADTQYF. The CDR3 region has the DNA TGTGCCAGCAGTGCAGGGACTAGCGCAGATACGCAGTATTTT.

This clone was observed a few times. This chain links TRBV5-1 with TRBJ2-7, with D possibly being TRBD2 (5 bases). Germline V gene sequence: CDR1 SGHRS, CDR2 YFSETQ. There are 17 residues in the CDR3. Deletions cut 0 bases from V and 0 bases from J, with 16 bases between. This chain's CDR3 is CASSLAVDSATSYEQYF. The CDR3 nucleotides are TGCGCCAGCAGCTTGGCCGTGGATAGCGCCACCTCCTACGAGCAGTACTTC.

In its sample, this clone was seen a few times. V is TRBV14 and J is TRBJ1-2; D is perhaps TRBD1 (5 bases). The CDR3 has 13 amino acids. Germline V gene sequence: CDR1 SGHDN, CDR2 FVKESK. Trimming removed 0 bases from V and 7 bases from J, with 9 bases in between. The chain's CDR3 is CASSQDLGVGYTF. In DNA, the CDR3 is TGTGCCAGCAGCCAAGATCTAGGGGTTGGCTACACCTTC.

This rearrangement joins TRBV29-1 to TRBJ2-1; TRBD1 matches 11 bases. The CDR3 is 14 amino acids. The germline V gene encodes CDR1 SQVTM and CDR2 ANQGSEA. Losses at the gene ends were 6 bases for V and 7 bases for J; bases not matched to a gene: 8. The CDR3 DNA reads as TGCAGCGTCGCCGGGACAGGGGGAAGGAATGAGCAGTTCTTC. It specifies CSVAGTGGRNEQFF.

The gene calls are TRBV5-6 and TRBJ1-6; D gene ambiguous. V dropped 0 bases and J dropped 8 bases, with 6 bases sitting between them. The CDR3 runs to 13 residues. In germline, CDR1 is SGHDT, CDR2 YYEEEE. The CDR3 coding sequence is TGTGCCAGCAGCTTGGAGCTCGATTCACCCCTCCACTTT. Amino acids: CASSLELDSPLHF.

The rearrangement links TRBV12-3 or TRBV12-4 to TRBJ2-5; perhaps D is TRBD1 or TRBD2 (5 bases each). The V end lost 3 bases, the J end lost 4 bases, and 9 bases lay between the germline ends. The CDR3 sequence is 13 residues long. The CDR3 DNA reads TGTGCCAGCAGTTTTGGGACGCCAGAGACCCAGTACTTC. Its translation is CASSFGTPETQYF.

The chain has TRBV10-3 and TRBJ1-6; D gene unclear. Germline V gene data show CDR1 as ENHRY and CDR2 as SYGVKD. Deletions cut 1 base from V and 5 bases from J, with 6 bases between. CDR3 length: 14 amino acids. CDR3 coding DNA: TGTGCCATCAGTGAGTTTTTGGATAATTCACCCCTCCACTTT. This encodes CAISEFLDNSPLHF.

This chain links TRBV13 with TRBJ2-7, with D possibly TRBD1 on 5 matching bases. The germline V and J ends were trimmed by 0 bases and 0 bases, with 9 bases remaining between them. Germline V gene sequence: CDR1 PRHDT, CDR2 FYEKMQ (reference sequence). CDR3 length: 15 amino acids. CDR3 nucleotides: TGTGCCAGCAGCTTAGGCCACAGGATCTCCTACGAGCAGTACTTC. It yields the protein CASSLGHRISYEQYF.

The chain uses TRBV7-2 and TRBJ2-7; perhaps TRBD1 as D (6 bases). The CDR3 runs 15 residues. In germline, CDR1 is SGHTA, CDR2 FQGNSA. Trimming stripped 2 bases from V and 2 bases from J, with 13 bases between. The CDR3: CASSLQGTLTYEQYF. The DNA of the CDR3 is TGTGCCAGCAGCTTACAGGGGACCCTCACCTACGAGCAGTACTTC.

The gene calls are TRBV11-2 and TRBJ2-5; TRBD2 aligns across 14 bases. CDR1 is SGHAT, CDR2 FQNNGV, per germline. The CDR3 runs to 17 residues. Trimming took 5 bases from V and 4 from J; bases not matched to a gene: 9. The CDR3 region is CASSEGLAGVARETQYF. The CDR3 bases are TGTGCCAGCAGCGAGGGACTAGCGGGAGTAGCTAGAGAGACCCAGTACTTC.

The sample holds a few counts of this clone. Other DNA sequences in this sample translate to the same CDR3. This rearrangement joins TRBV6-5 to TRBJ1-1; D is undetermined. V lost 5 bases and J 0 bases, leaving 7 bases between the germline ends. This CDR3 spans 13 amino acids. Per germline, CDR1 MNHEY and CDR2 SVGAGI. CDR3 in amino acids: CASSTGMNTEAFF. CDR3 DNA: TGTGCCAGCAGTACGGGAATGAACACTGAAGCTTTCTTT.

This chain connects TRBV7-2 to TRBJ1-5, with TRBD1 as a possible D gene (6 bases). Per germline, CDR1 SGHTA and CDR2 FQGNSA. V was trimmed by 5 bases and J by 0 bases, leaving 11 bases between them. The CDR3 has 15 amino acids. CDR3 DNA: TGTGCCAGCAGCCCCGGACAGTATAGCAATCAGCCCCAGCATTTT. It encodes CASSPGQYSNQPQHF. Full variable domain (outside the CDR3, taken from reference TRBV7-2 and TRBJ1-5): GAGVSQSPSNKVTEKGKDVELRCDPISGHTALYWYRQSLGQGLEFLIYFQGNSAPDKSGLPSDRFSAERTGGSVSTLTIQRTQQEDSAVYLCASSPGQYSNQPQHFGDGTRLSIL.

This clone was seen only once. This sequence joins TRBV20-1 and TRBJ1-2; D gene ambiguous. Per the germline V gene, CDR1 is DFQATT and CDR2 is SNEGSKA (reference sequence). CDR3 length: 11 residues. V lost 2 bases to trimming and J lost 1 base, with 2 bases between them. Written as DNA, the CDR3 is TGCAGTGCTAGACATAACTATGGCTACACCTTC. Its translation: CSARHNYGYTF.

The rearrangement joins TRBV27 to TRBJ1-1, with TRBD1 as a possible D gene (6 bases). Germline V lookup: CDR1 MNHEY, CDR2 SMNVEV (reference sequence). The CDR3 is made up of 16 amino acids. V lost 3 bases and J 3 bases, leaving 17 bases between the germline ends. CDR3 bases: TGTGCCAGCAGTTTTGGCCACCGGGGGGCGGACACTGAAGCTTTCTTT. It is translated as CASSFGHRGADTEAFF.